What follows is one T cell receptor beta chain and its context. There are 17 residues in the CDR3. The data were taken from a study of blood T cell repertoires in COVID-19. The method was immunoSEQ multiplex PCR; TCRdb's version includes in-frame clones alone and lacks a portion of them. The table includes under 60,000 clones, roughly nine tenths detected once. The clonotype was recovered from a human donor with acute or convalescent COVID-19. The donor label of this sample is uncertain. This chain uses TRBV21-1 with TRBJ2-6; the table names TRBD1, a call not compared with the DNA. TRBV21-1 is a known pseudogene. Sequenced input: peripheral blood. CDR3 loop: CASIPKPLSVRWNVLTF. In nucleotides, the CDR3 is TGTGCCAGCATCCCAAAGCCCTTGAGTGTCAGGTGGAACGTCCTGACTTTC.